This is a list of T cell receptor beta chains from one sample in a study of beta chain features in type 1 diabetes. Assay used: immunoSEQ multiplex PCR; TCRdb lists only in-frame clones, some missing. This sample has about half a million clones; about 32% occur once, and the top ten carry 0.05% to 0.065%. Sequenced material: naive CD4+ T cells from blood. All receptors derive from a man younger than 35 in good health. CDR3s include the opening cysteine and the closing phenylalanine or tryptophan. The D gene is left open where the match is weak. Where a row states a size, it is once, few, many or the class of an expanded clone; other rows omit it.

cdr3_nt: TGTGCCAGCAGCCAAGAACCGGCCGCCTCTGGAAACACCATATATTTT
cdr3_aa: CASSQEPAASGNTIYF
clone_size: NA
j_call: TRBJ1-3
cdr3_length: 16
v_call: TRBV4-2
d_call: NA

cdr3_nt: TGTGCCAGCAGCGTAGGCGGGAGCCCAGATACGCAGTATTTT
cdr3_aa: CASSVGGSPDTQYF
clone_size: NA
j_call: TRBJ2-3
cdr3_length: 14
v_call: TRBV9
d_call: TRBD2

cdr3_nt: TGTGCTAGTGGTTTGGTACTGTACGGCCTACTAGCCAAAAACATTCAGTACTTC
cdr3_aa: CASGLVLYGLLAKNIQYF
clone_size: NA
j_call: TRBJ2-4
cdr3_length: 18
v_call: TRBV12-5
d_call: NA

cdr3_nt: TGTGCCCTGAGAGGGGGTTTGAGCTCCTACGAGCAGTACTTC
cdr3_aa: CALRGGLSSYEQYF
clone_size: NA
j_call: TRBJ2-7
cdr3_length: 14
v_call: TRBV30
d_call: NA

cdr3_nt: TGTGCCACCAGCAGAGACCAAGGACAGGGGAAGGCTGGGGCCAACGTCCTGACTTTC
cdr3_aa: CATSRDQGQGKAGANVLTF
clone_size: few
j_call: TRBJ2-6
cdr3_length: 19
v_call: TRBV15
d_call: TRBD1

cdr3_nt: TGTGCCAGCAGGGCGACAGGGCCCTCAAACATTCAGTACTTC
cdr3_aa: CASRATGPSNIQYF
clone_size: few
j_call: TRBJ2-4
cdr3_length: 14
v_call: TRBV5-5
d_call: TRBD1

cdr3_nt: TGTGCCAGCTCACCATTAGACAGTTCCACCGGGGAGCTGTTTTTT
cdr3_aa: CASSPLDSSTGELFF
clone_size: few
j_call: TRBJ2-2
cdr3_length: 15
v_call: TRBV18
d_call: NA

cdr3_nt: TGTGCCTGGAGGGTGAGCTCCTACAATGAGCAGTTCTTC
cdr3_aa: CAWRVSSYNEQFF
clone_size: few
j_call: TRBJ2-1
cdr3_length: 13
v_call: TRBV30
d_call: NA

cdr3_nt: TGCGCCAGCAGCCAAGGAATTTCAGGGGAAAGCTATGGCTACACCTTC
cdr3_aa: CASSQGISGESYGYTF
clone_size: NA
j_call: TRBJ1-2
cdr3_length: 16
v_call: TRBV4-3
d_call: NA

cdr3_nt: TGCAGCGTTGGAGTGTCAGCTGCAACTAATGAAAAACTGTTTTTT
cdr3_aa: CSVGVSAATNEKLFF
clone_size: NA
j_call: TRBJ1-4
cdr3_length: 15
v_call: TRBV29-1
d_call: NA

cdr3_nt: TGTGCCAGCAGCCAAAGGACTAGCGGACTCTACGAGCAGTACTTC
cdr3_aa: CASSQRTSGLYEQYF
clone_size: NA
j_call: TRBJ2-7
cdr3_length: 15
v_call: TRBV14
d_call: TRBD2

cdr3_nt: TGCGCCAGCAGCCAAGGCGGCATCCATGGCTATGGCTACACCTTC
cdr3_aa: CASSQGGIHGYGYTF
clone_size: NA
j_call: TRBJ1-2
cdr3_length: 15
v_call: TRBV4-3
d_call: NA

cdr3_nt: TGTGCCAGCAGCTACACTGGGACTAGCGCCGCCGCGGAGCAGTTCTTC
cdr3_aa: CASSYTGTSAAAEQFF
clone_size: NA
j_call: TRBJ2-1
cdr3_length: 16
v_call: TRBV7-2
d_call: TRBD2

cdr3_nt: TGTGCCAGCTCACCCCCAGGGGGACGTCAAGAGACCCAGTACTTC
cdr3_aa: CASSPPGGRQETQYF
clone_size: NA
j_call: TRBJ2-5
cdr3_length: 15
v_call: TRBV18
d_call: TRBD1

cdr3_nt: TGTGCCAGCAGCCCAGGGGTGGCGAACTATGGCTACACCTTC
cdr3_aa: CASSPGVANYGYTF
clone_size: NA
j_call: TRBJ1-2
cdr3_length: 14
v_call: TRBV7-8
d_call: NA

cdr3_nt: TGTGCCAGTAGTATAGGGTACCGGGGCTACAGCAATCAGCCCCAGCATTTT
cdr3_aa: CASSIGYRGYSNQPQHF
clone_size: few
j_call: TRBJ1-5
cdr3_length: 17
v_call: TRBV19
d_call: NA

cdr3_nt: TGCAGCGTAGCAGGACACCTGAACACTGAAGCTTTCTTT
cdr3_aa: CSVAGHLNTEAFF
clone_size: few
j_call: TRBJ1-1
cdr3_length: 13
v_call: TRBV29-1
d_call: NA

cdr3_nt: TGTGCCAGCAGTGTAACAGGTGATACGCAGTATTTT
cdr3_aa: CASSVTGDTQYF
clone_size: few
j_call: TRBJ2-3
cdr3_length: 12
v_call: TRBV2
d_call: NA

cdr3_nt: TGCAGCGAAAGAGGACAGGGGGCCACTGAAGCTTTCTTT
cdr3_aa: CSERGQGATEAFF
clone_size: few
j_call: TRBJ1-1
cdr3_length: 13
v_call: TRBV29-1
d_call: TRBD1

cdr3_nt: TGTGCCTGGAACAGGGCCGGGCGGAACACTGAAGCTTTCTTT
cdr3_aa: CAWNRAGRNTEAFF
clone_size: NA
j_call: TRBJ1-1
cdr3_length: 14
v_call: TRBV30
d_call: NA

cdr3_nt: TGTGCCAGCGGACTCAGCACCTCTGGAAACACCATATATTTT
cdr3_aa: CASGLSTSGNTIYF
clone_size: NA
j_call: TRBJ1-3
cdr3_length: 14
v_call: TRBV4-2
d_call: NA

cdr3_nt: TGTGCCTGGAGTGTACGACTAGCGGGAGATACGCAGTATTTT
cdr3_aa: CAWSVRLAGDTQYF
clone_size: few
j_call: TRBJ2-3
cdr3_length: 14
v_call: TRBV30
d_call: TRBD2

cdr3_nt: TGCAGCGATTTGGACAGTATCCAAGAGACCCAGTACTTC
cdr3_aa: CSDLDSIQETQYF
clone_size: few
j_call: TRBJ2-5
cdr3_length: 13
v_call: TRBV29-1
d_call: NA

cdr3_nt: TGTGCCAGTAGTATTTCCGGACAAGAGACCCAGTACTTC
cdr3_aa: CASSISGQETQYF
clone_size: NA
j_call: TRBJ2-5
cdr3_length: 13
v_call: TRBV19
d_call: NA

cdr3_nt: TGCAGCGTTGTCAAACAGAGCTCTGGAAACACCATATATTTT
cdr3_aa: CSVVKQSSGNTIYF
clone_size: NA
j_call: TRBJ1-3
cdr3_length: 14
v_call: TRBV29-1
d_call: NA

cdr3_nt: TGTGCCTGGAGGGTACGCAGCTTCAATCAGCCCCAGCATTTT
cdr3_aa: CAWRVRSFNQPQHF
clone_size: NA
j_call: TRBJ1-5
cdr3_length: 14
v_call: TRBV30
d_call: NA

cdr3_nt: TGTGCCAGCAGCTTACTAGCGGCCTACAATGAGCAGTTCTTC
cdr3_aa: CASSLLAAYNEQFF
clone_size: NA
j_call: TRBJ2-1
cdr3_length: 14
v_call: TRBV13
d_call: TRBD2

cdr3_nt: TGTGCCAGCAGGACCCCACTAGTCTTTGAGCAGTTCTTC
cdr3_aa: CASRTPLVFEQFF
clone_size: NA
j_call: TRBJ2-1
cdr3_length: 13
v_call: TRBV28
d_call: NA

cdr3_nt: TGTGCCTGGAGTACAGGGAGGGACACTGAAGCTTTCTTT
cdr3_aa: CAWSTGRDTEAFF
clone_size: NA
j_call: TRBJ1-1
cdr3_length: 13
v_call: TRBV30
d_call: NA

cdr3_nt: TGTGCCAGCAGGGTGGGACAGGGGTATTCCTACGAGCAGTACTTC
cdr3_aa: CASRVGQGYSYEQYF
clone_size: NA
j_call: TRBJ2-7
cdr3_length: 15
v_call: TRBV28
d_call: TRBD1

cdr3_nt: TGTGCCAGCAGCTTGGGCCGCTCTGGGGCCAACGTCCTGACTTTC
cdr3_aa: CASSLGRSGANVLTF
clone_size: few
j_call: TRBJ2-6
cdr3_length: 15
v_call: TRBV7-2
d_call: NA

cdr3_nt: TGTGCCAGCAGCCAAGGACGCAACTCGGAGACCCAGTACTTC
cdr3_aa: CASSQGRNSETQYF
clone_size: few
j_call: TRBJ2-5
cdr3_length: 14
v_call: TRBV14
d_call: NA

cdr3_nt: TGCAGCGCTGAGGGCCGCTTCACAGATACGCAGTATTTT
cdr3_aa: CSAEGRFTDTQYF
clone_size: NA
j_call: TRBJ2-3
cdr3_length: 13
v_call: TRBV29-1
d_call: NA

cdr3_nt: TGTGCCAGCAGGTTAGCCCACAATGAGCAGTTCTTC
cdr3_aa: CASRLAHNEQFF
clone_size: NA
j_call: TRBJ2-1
cdr3_length: 12
v_call: TRBV7-2
d_call: NA

cdr3_nt: TGTGCCAGCAGCGTAGGAGCTGTCGGGAGCTCCTACGAGCAGTACTTC
cdr3_aa: CASSVGAVGSSYEQYF
clone_size: few
j_call: TRBJ2-7
cdr3_length: 16
v_call: TRBV9
d_call: NA

cdr3_nt: TGCGCCAGCAGTGAAAGGGGGCTCGAGCAGTACTTC
cdr3_aa: CASSERGLEQYF
clone_size: few
j_call: TRBJ2-7
cdr3_length: 12
v_call: TRBV10-1
d_call: TRBD1

cdr3_nt: TGTGCCAGCAGCCTGCCAGGGTATGGCTACACCTTC
cdr3_aa: CASSLPGYGYTF
clone_size: NA
j_call: TRBJ1-2
cdr3_length: 12
v_call: TRBV6-5
d_call: NA

cdr3_nt: TGTGCCAGCAGTTACGACGGACTAGCGGAGACCTACGAGCAGTACTTC
cdr3_aa: CASSYDGLAETYEQYF
clone_size: NA
j_call: TRBJ2-7
cdr3_length: 16
v_call: TRBV6-5
d_call: TRBD2

cdr3_nt: TGCGCCAGCAGCTTGATCAGCTCCTACGAGCAGTACTTC
cdr3_aa: CASSLISSYEQYF
clone_size: few
j_call: TRBJ2-7
cdr3_length: 13
v_call: TRBV5-1
d_call: NA

cdr3_nt: TGTGCCTGGAGTGTAGGGTCTCACGAGCAGTACTTC
cdr3_aa: CAWSVGSHEQYF
clone_size: few
j_call: TRBJ2-7
cdr3_length: 12
v_call: TRBV30
d_call: NA

cdr3_nt: TGTGCCAGCAGTAGATCCGGGGTAGCCGCAGAGACCCAGTACTTC
cdr3_aa: CASSRSGVAAETQYF
clone_size: few
j_call: TRBJ2-5
cdr3_length: 15
v_call: TRBV25-1
d_call: NA

cdr3_nt: TGTGCCTGGGGTCCCGACAGTCCGCGCACAGATACGCAGTATTTT
cdr3_aa: CAWGPDSPRTDTQYF
clone_size: NA
j_call: TRBJ2-3
cdr3_length: 15
v_call: TRBV30
d_call: NA

cdr3_nt: TGTGCCAGCAGCCTCAGGTGGGTCGGCACTGAAGCTTTCTTT
cdr3_aa: CASSLRWVGTEAFF
clone_size: few
j_call: TRBJ1-1
cdr3_length: 14
v_call: TRBV7-9
d_call: NA

cdr3_nt: TGTGCCAGCAGATATACAGGGTTTTCGGAGCAGTACTTC
cdr3_aa: CASRYTGFSEQYF
clone_size: NA
j_call: TRBJ2-7
cdr3_length: 13
v_call: TRBV13
d_call: NA

cdr3_nt: TGTGCCAGCAGCTCCCGAACAGGGGGGATCTCCTACGAGCAGTACTTC
cdr3_aa: CASSSRTGGISYEQYF
clone_size: NA
j_call: TRBJ2-7
cdr3_length: 16
v_call: TRBV7-6
d_call: TRBD1

cdr3_nt: TGTGCCAGCAGCCGACAGGGGAAGGGGTACAATGAGCAGTTCTTC
cdr3_aa: CASSRQGKGYNEQFF
clone_size: few
j_call: TRBJ2-1
cdr3_length: 15
v_call: TRBV6-5
d_call: TRBD1

cdr3_nt: TGTGCCTGGGACTTGGGACTGCAAGTTAGCGGGAATCCCTACGAGCAGTACTTC
cdr3_aa: CAWDLGLQVSGNPYEQYF
clone_size: NA
j_call: TRBJ2-7
cdr3_length: 18
v_call: TRBV30
d_call: TRBD2